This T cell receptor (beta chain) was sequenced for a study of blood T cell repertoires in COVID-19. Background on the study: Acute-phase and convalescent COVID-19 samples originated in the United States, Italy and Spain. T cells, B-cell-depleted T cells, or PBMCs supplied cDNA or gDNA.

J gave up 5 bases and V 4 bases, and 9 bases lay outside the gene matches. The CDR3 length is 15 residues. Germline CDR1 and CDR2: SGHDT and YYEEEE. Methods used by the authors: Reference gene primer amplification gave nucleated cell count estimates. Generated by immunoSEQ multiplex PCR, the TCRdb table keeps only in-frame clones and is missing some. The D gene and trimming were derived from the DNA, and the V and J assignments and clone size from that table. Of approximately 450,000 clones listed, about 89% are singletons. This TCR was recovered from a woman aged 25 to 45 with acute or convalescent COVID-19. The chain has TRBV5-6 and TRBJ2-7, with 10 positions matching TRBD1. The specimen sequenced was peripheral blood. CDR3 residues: CASSGRTGGKDEQYF. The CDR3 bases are TGTGCCAGCAGCGGACGGACAGGGGGAAAAGACGAGCAGTACTTC.